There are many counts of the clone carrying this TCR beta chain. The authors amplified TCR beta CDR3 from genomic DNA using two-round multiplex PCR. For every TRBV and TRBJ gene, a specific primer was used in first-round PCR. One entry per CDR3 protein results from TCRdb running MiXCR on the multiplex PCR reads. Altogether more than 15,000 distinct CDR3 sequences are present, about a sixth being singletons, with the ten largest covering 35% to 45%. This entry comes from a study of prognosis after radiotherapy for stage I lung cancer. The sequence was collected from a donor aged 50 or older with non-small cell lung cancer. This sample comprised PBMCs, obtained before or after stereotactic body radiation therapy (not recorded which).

The CDR3 nucleotides are TGTGCCTGGAGTCTGGTGGGGAAGAGGGATGAAAAACTGTTTTTT. This sequence encodes CAWSLVGKRDEKLFF. V gene TRBV30 combines with J gene TRBJ1-4; D uncertain. Trimming removed 2 bases from V and 6 bases from J, with 16 bases in between. Germline-derived CDR1 and CDR2 are GTSNPN and SVGIG (reference sequence). The CDR3 totals 15 residues.